This T cell receptor (beta chain) was obtained from a study of a mutant IDH1 vaccine in newly diagnosed glioma. Background on the study: Eight vaccine doses were administered to patients at weeks 1, 3, 5, 7, 11, 15, 19 and 23. Of treated patients, approximately 62% were men and 37.5% women, averaging around 40 years.

The CDR3 runs 15 residues. J was trimmed by 9 bases and V by 5 bases; bases with no gene match: 8. In germline, CDR1 is SGHTA, CDR2 FQGNSA. The table came from immunoSEQ multiplex PCR; TCRdb's copy has only in-frame clones and leaves some out. The sample records 100,000 to 120,000 clones, roughly 90% being singletons. Regarding the study as a whole: Top peripheral T cell clonotype shifts appeared unrelated to pseudoprogression.

Stated time point: week 11, during vaccination. Doses comprised 300 ug of mutant IDH1 20-mer peptide each, plus topical imiquimod. New astrocytomas of WHO grade 3 or 4 that were IDH1-mutant and ATRX-lost were found in the donors. As to this clone: Its antigen is not identified.

The input for sequencing was PBMCs, taken from a glioma patient whose treatment included an IDH1 peptide vaccine. The chain carries TRBV7-2 and TRBJ2-3; 13 bases align to TRBD2. The receptor was isolated from a woman aged 45 to 65 with glioma. CDR3 residues: CASSATSGGPSTQYF. The DNA for the CDR3 is TGTGCCAGCAGCGCGACTAGCGGGGGGCCGTCCACGCAGTATTTT.